The 14 T cell receptor beta chains below all came from one sample that was sequenced in a study of tumor-infiltrating lymphocytes in primary liver carcinoma. Taking about 18-32 mg of unsorted bulk tissue, the authors co-extracted RNA and DNA. TCR beta cDNA was reverse-transcribed from about 500 ng of total RNA. The reaction used a constant-region primer and ProtoScript II reverse transcriptase. Slightly modified ARM-PCR, run as three nested multiplex PCR rounds, produced the TCR beta libraries. The opening two PCR rounds, around 11 cycles each, paired TRBV1-TRBV30 forward primers with a C-beta reverse primer. MiXCR, run by TCRdb on the multiplex PCR reads, gives a single entry per CDR3 protein. Counted here are some 190,000 distinct CDR3 sequences, around four fifths occurring once; the ten biggest clones make up 15% to 20%. Source material: tumor tissue from primary liver carcinoma. These receptor sequences come from a man in his forties or fifties with primary liver carcinoma and hepatitis B virus infection.

To note about this clonotype: Here the CDR3 omits its conserved ending phenylalanine or tryptophan, so a read error is the likely source. This sequence joins TRBV7-9 and TRBJ2-2; D is possibly TRBD1 (5 bases). The CDR3 contains 16 residues. Germline V gene data show CDR1 as SEHNR and CDR2 as FQNEAQ (reference sequence). The CDR3 is CARSLVLQGWTRELFS. CDR3 bases: TGTGCCAGGAGCTTAGTTCTTCAGGGTTGGACCAGGGAGCTGTTTTCT.

About this clonotype: The conserved phenylalanine or tryptophan is not found at the CDR3 terminus, so this likely reflects a read error. This chain joins TRBV11-2 and TRBJ2-1; D is possibly TRBD2 (6 bases). Germline-derived CDR1 and CDR2 are SGHAT and FQNNGV. CDR3 length: 15 residues. The DNA of the CDR3 is TGTGACAGCAGCCCCGACGGGAGTGGCTACAATGAGCAGTTCTTA. Its protein product is CDSSPDGSGYNEQFL.

On this clonotype: A much larger clone differs by one base, so this may be a read error. V gene TRBV30 combines with J gene TRBJ2-2; 11 bases map to TRBD1. The CDR3 is made up of 15 amino acids. CDR1 and CDR2 from the germline V gene are GTSNPN and SVGIG (reference sequence). The CDR3 spells CAWSGGQGGTGKLFF. The CDR3 DNA reads as TGTGCCTGGAGTGGGGGACAGGGGGGCACCGGGAAGCTGTTTTTT.

In regard to this clonotype: The junction shows a germline mismatch at one end, possibly a read error. This chain connects TRBV20-1 to TRBJ1-1, with D maybe TRBD1 (5 bases). This CDR3 spans 14 amino acids. The germline gives CDR1 DFQATT, CDR2 SNEGSKA (reference sequence). The CDR3 region is CNARPRGVLTEAFF. The CDR3 nucleotides are TGCAATGCTAGGCCCCGGGGGGTTCTCACTGAAGCTTTCTTT.

Regarding this clonotype: A read error may account for a junction end that differs from germline. The genes are TRBV4-2 and TRBJ2-7, with 10 bases lining up with TRBD2. The CDR3 length is 18 residues. The germline CDR1 and CDR2 sequences are LGHNA and YNFKEQ. For the CDR3, the DNA is TGTGCTAGCAGCCATAACTCCCCGAGTAGCGGGAGGAAACACGAGCAGTACTTC. This sequence encodes CASSHNSPSSGRKHEQYF.

CDR3 amino acids: CANTSYNEQFF. CDR3 DNA sequence: TGTGCCAACACCTCTTACAATGAGCAGTTCTTC. V gene TRBV28 combines with J gene TRBJ2-1; D is undetermined. CDR1 is MDHEN, CDR2 SYDVKM, per germline. CDR3 size: 11 residues. The ends were cut back, 10 bases at V and 4 bases at J, with 8 bases in the middle.

Remarks on this clonotype: The junction shows a germline mismatch at one end, possibly a read error. CDR3 residues: CVSSSVGVTGSNKPQHF. CDR3 nucleotides: TGTGTCAGCAGCTCAGTAGGGGTAACAGGGAGCAATAAGCCCCAGCATTTT. The chain couples TRBV11-2 to TRBJ1-5; possible D gene TRBD1, 6 bases. Germline CDR1 SGHAT, CDR2 FQNNGV. The CDR3 length is 17 residues.

This clonotype was seen repeatedly, ten times or more. V gene TRBV29-1 combines with J gene TRBJ2-3; possibly TRBD2 for D (6 bases). The V end lost 5 bases, the J end lost 2 bases, and 11 bases lay between the germline ends. This CDR3 comprises 13 residues. Germline V gene data show CDR1 as SQVTM and CDR2 as ANQGSEA. CDR3 amino acids: CSVLRGNTDTQYF. The DNA of the CDR3 is TGCAGCGTTTTACGCGGGAACACAGATACGCAGTATTTT.

In the case of this clonotype: Its ends do not fully match the called genes, so a read error is possible. This chain links TRBV4-2 with TRBJ2-3, with D maybe TRBD2 (5 bases). The CDR3 has 15 residues. Germline-derived CDR1 and CDR2 are LGHNA and YNFKEQ. The DNA for the CDR3 is TGTGCAAGCAGCCAGGAGGCTACTTACACAGATACGCACTATTTT. This sequence encodes CASSQEATYTDTHYF.

Turning to this clonotype: An end of the junction differs from the germline gene, which may be a read error. The chain joins TRBV29-1 to TRBJ1-2; 10 nucleotides line up with TRBD1. CDR1 SQVTM and CDR2 ANQGSEA come from the germline V gene. The CDR3 is 15 amino acids. DNA of the CDR3: TGCAGCGTGTCGGGACAGGGGCCCGGCAACTATGACTACACCTTC. This sequence encodes CSVSGQGPGNYDYTF.

To note about this clonotype: Possible read error: a much larger clone is one base away. The chain employs TRBV30 and TRBJ2-7; TRBD1 might be the D (5 bases). The length of the CDR3 is 14 residues. Per the germline V gene, CDR1 is GTSNPN and CDR2 is SVGIG (reference sequence). The CDR3 DNA sequence: TGTGCCTGGACCAAGAGGACAAGGACCTACGCGCAGTACTTC. Protein: CAWTKRTRTYAQYF.

About this clonotype itself: Sequence at one end of the junction differs from germline and may be a read error. V is TRBV10-3 and J is TRBJ1-1, with D possibly TRBD1 on 6 matching bases. The CDR3 sequence is 14 residues long. The germline V gene has CDR1 ENHRY and CDR2 SYGVKD. Here the CDR3 reads CAIQGGGVNTEVSF. CDR3 coding DNA: TGTGCCATCCAAGGGGGAGGAGTGAACACTGAAGTTTCCTTT.

A single count supports this clonotype. J is TRBJ2-7 and V is TRBV5-5; no clear D gene. CDR1 and CDR2 (germline): SGHKS, YYEKEE (reference sequence). Trimming cost V 6 bases and J 2 bases, with 15 bases left between them. CDR3 length: 14 residues. The CDR3 sequence is CASNQSPNAYEQYF. In nucleotides, the CDR3 is TGTGCCAGCAACCAATCACCCAACGCCTACGAGCAGTACTTC.

On this clonotype: This CDR3 is missing its conserved last phenylalanine or tryptophan, likely due to a read error. The CDR3 is CASSLYRVGANVLTL. The CDR3 region has the DNA TGTGCCAGCAGCTTGTACAGGGTTGGGGCCAACGTCCTGACTCTC. The rearrangement uses TRBV11-2 and TRBJ2-6; D is possibly TRBD1 (6 bases). With 3 bases removed from V and 3 bases from J, the gap between germline ends came to 9 bases. Per germline, CDR1 SGHAT and CDR2 FQNNGV. This CDR3 region has 15 residues.